These 16 T cell receptor beta chains came from one sample sequenced in a study of identifying expanded T cells in peripheral blood (dated by TCRdb to the late 2010s). Receptor libraries were prepared by the immunoSEQ multiplex PCR assay. Entries here come from immuneACCESS through TCRdb and include only in-frame sequences with V and J called. Some clones fail to appear in such tables; in the studies checked, an unresolved V gene covers under half of the shortfall, and the cause of the remainder is unknown. This sample holds under 150,000 clones; about 86% were observed only once. 7.5% to 8.5% of the sample is in the top ten clones. The sequencing sample was made of blood. All receptors come from a person aged 18 to 69 in good health.

CDR3 sequence: CASSQGIETQYF. The CDR3, as DNA: TGTGCCAGCTCCCAGGGAATAGAGACCCAGTACTTC. The rearrangement uses TRBV18 and TRBJ2-5; perhaps TRBD1 as D (5 bases). Per the germline V gene, CDR1 is KGHSH and CDR2 is LQKENI. Trimming left V 6 bases short and J 4 bases short, with 9 bases between. The CDR3 has 12 residues.

The chain carries TRBV27 and TRBJ2-2, with 11 bases fitting TRBD2. This CDR3 has 15 amino acids. The germline V gene encodes CDR1 MNHEY and CDR2 SMNVEV (reference sequence). V shed 5 bases and J 3 bases; nucleotides not matched to a gene: 2. The CDR3 DNA follows: TGTGCCAGCAGTGTAGCGGGAGGGTACACCGGGGAGCTGTTTTTT. This gives the protein CASSVAGGYTGELFF.

The chain joins TRBV7-2 to TRBJ2-5; D perhaps matches TRBD2 (5 bases). With 6 bases removed from V and 5 bases from J, the gap between germline ends came to 13 bases. Germline V gives CDR1 SGHTA, CDR2 FQGNSA. The CDR3 runs to 13 residues. DNA for the CDR3: TGTGCCAGCAGGAGGGCCGTCGGTGAGACCCAGTACTTC. Protein product: CASRRAVGETQYF. Full variable domain (missing parts from reference TRBV7-2 and TRBJ2-5): GAGVSQSPSNKVTEKGKDVELRCDPISGHTALYWYRQSLGQGLEFLIYFQGNSAPDKSGLPSDRFSAERTGGSVSTLTIQRTQQEDSAVYLCASRRAVGETQYFGPGTRLLVL.

This clone was observed once. The DNA of the CDR3 is TGTGCCAGCAGCTCCACCGGACAGGGGGCATCCGACTATGGCTACACCTTC. Protein sequence: CASSSTGQGASDYGYTF. V is TRBV7-3 and J is TRBJ1-2, with 11 bases lining up with TRBD1. Germline V CDR1 and CDR2: SGHTA, FQGTGA. This CDR3 spans 17 amino acids. V lost 4 bases to trimming and J lost 3 bases; unmatched junction nucleotides: 10.

V and J are TRBV27 and TRBJ2-2; D is uncertain. This CDR3 has 14 amino acids. Trimming cost V 3 bases and J 2 bases, with 7 bases left between them. Germline V gives CDR1 MNHEY, CDR2 SMNVEV (reference sequence). The CDR3, as DNA: TGTGCCAGCAGTTTGGTGGTCAACACCGGGGAGCTGTTTTTT. Translated: CASSLVVNTGELFF.

V and J are TRBV7-8 and TRBJ2-2, with 7 bases fitting TRBD2. Germline-derived CDR1 and CDR2 are SGHVS and FQNEAQ. V lost 5 bases to trimming and J lost 1 base; unmatched junction nucleotides: 7. The CDR3 has 16 residues. CDR3 DNA sequence: TGTGCCAGCAGCCCCGGGGCTAGCGGGAACACCGGGGAGCTGTTTTTT. This codes for CASSPGASGNTGELFF.

The CDR3 nucleotides read TGTGCCAGCAGGAAGAATATGAACACTGAAGCTTTCTTT. Protein sequence: CASRKNMNTEAFF. This chain links TRBV2 with TRBJ1-1, with D unresolved. Germline-derived CDR1 and CDR2 are SNHLY and FYNNEI. The V and J ends lost 6 bases and 0 bases respectively, with 8 bases between them. The CDR3 covers 13 residues.

This chain connects TRBV19 to TRBJ1-5; D possibly corresponds to TRBD1 (5 bases). The CDR3 spans 13 residues. Germline loops: CDR1 LNHDA, CDR2 SQIVND (reference sequence). V shed 5 bases and J shed 14 bases, with 19 bases lying between them. CDR3 sequence (DNA): TGTGCCAGTAGTCCCAAACCGCTTGGGGGAAAGCATTTT. This codes for CASSPKPLGGKHF.

The V gene is TRBV7-9, the J gene TRBJ1-1; D is ambiguous. The CDR3 length is 17 residues. Trimming cost V 1 base and J 0 bases, with 15 bases left between them. The germline V gene encodes CDR1 SEHNR and CDR2 FQNEAQ (reference sequence). The CDR3 loop reads CASSLGAAYLMNTEAFF. In DNA, the CDR3 is TGTGCCAGCAGCTTAGGGGCAGCCTATCTAATGAACACTGAAGCTTTCTTT.

The CDR3 DNA reads as TGTGCCAGCAGCTTAGTCCCAGGACCTGGAAACACCATATATTTT. This codes for CASSLVPGPGNTIYF. This chain joins TRBV11-2 and TRBJ1-3, with D unclear. CDR3 length equals 15 residues. The V gene lost 1 base and the J gene lost 2 bases, with 9 bases spanning the gap. Germline V gene data show CDR1 as SGHAT and CDR2 as FQNNGV.

This chain uses TRBV4-2 with TRBJ1-1; D gene uncertain. This CDR3 is built from 14 residues. Germline CDR1 and CDR2: LGHNA and YNFKEQ. The germline V and J ends were trimmed by 1 base and 6 bases, with 12 bases remaining between them. The CDR3 DNA sequence: TGTGCCAGCAGCCAAGGCATGGCCCGACCTGAAGCTTTCTTT. It encodes CASSQGMARPEAFF.

The rearrangement links TRBV14 to TRBJ1-2, with TRBD1 matching 8 bases. The germline gives CDR1 SGHDN, CDR2 FVKESK. The CDR3 contains 15 residues. J gave up 4 bases and V 0 bases, and 4 bases lay outside the gene matches. CDR3 in DNA: TGTGCCAGCAGCCAAGAAACAGGGGGAGGCTATGGCTACACCTTC. Translation: CASSQETGGGYGYTF.

V is TRBV19 and J is TRBJ1-5, with TRBD1 as a possible D gene (5 bases). Germline CDR1 reads LNHDA; CDR2 reads SQIVND (reference sequence). V was shortened by 3 bases and J by 6 bases, with 12 bases between the two germline ends. This CDR3 has 14 residues. The CDR3 sequence is CASSITGRVQPQHF. The DNA for the CDR3 is TGTGCCAGTAGTATTACCGGCAGGGTTCAGCCCCAGCATTTT.

The chain combines TRBV9 with TRBJ2-5; TRBD2 aligns across 11 bases. Germline V gene lookup returns CDR1 SGDLS and CDR2 YYNGEE. The trim removed 4 bases at V and 1 base at J, leaving 6 bases unmatched. The CDR3 is 16 residues long. The CDR3 spells CASSSRLAGSQETQYF. The CDR3, as DNA: TGTGCCAGCAGCAGCCGACTAGCGGGATCCCAAGAGACCCAGTACTTC.

The chain joins TRBV28 to TRBJ2-7; 13 bases match TRBD2. The J segment lost 6 bases and the V segment lost 5 bases, leaving 7 bases of the junction unmatched. The germline V gene encodes CDR1 MDHEN and CDR2 SYDVKM. CDR3 length: 15 residues. The CDR3 protein is CASSPTSGRISEQYF. In nucleotides, the CDR3 is TGTGCCAGCAGTCCGACTAGCGGGAGGATCAGCGAGCAGTACTTC.

The chain joins TRBV4-1 to TRBJ2-6; possibly TRBD1 or TRBD2 for D (5 bases each). V was clipped by 1 base and J by 4 bases, with 17 bases between them. The CDR3 contains 18 residues. CDR1 is MGHRA, CDR2 YSYEKL, per germline. Written as DNA, the CDR3 is TGCGCCAGCAGCCAAGTTCCAGGGAGAATAGACGGGGCCAACGTCCTGACTTTC. Its protein is CASSQVPGRIDGANVLTF.